The sample holds a few counts of the clone carrying this T cell receptor (beta chain). Its antigen is currently unknown. These data are taken from a study of beta chain features in type 1 diabetes. Findings and limits, study-wide: Researchers caution that PCR might favor shorter templates, equally among patients and controls. Among patients with Type 1 diabetes, TCRB CDR3s were moderately but significantly shorter in every one of the four CD4+ subsets.

The CDR3 runs 14 residues. Germline V gene data show CDR1 as GTSNPN and CDR2 as SVGIG (reference sequence). V shed 0 bases and J shed 12 bases, with 21 bases lying between them. The investigators reverse transcribed all of the isolated RNA, so they sequenced expressed TCRB transcripts. TCRdb's table, derived via immunoSEQ multiplex PCR, lists solely in-frame clones and lacks some. The sample lists about 660,000 clones; over 11% were seen once. The source of this sequence is a man between 18 and 29 years old with type 1 diabetes. V usage is TRBV30 and J usage is TRBJ2-7, with D maybe TRBD2 (6 bases). Source material: naive CD4+ T cells from blood. The CDR3 is CAWSVRLDLWLLYF. CDR3 DNA sequence: TGTGCCTGGAGTGTACGACTAGATTTATGGTTGTTGTACTTC.